This passage covers 27 T cell receptor beta chains from one sample sequenced in a study of blood T cells in healthy people across ages. A sample-barcoded 5' primer and a J-beta primer mix were used in a second PCR of roughly 6 to 11 cycles. One entry per CDR3 protein results from TCRdb running MiXCR on the 5' RACE reads. Counted here are about 2 million distinct CDR3 sequences, less than 50% occurring once; the ten biggest clones make up approximately 2%. What was sequenced was blood. Receptor source: a woman aged 40 to 49 in good health.

J is TRBJ1-4 and V is TRBV4-3; no clear D gene. This CDR3 comprises 14 residues. CDR1 and CDR2 (germline): LGHNA, YSLEER. Trimming took 5 bases from V and 5 from J, leaving 12 bases between them. For the CDR3, the DNA is TGCGCCAGCAGCATCGTGGGCCGGAATGAAAAACTGTTTTTT. Protein product: CASSIVGRNEKLFF.

The gene calls are TRBV14 and TRBJ2-7; D unclear. The CDR3 totals 17 residues. Germline V gene data show CDR1 as SGHDN and CDR2 as FVKESK. Trimming took 1 base from V and 0 from J, leaving 16 bases between them. The CDR3, as DNA: TGTGCCAGCAGCCAAGGGAGTGTGGGCCTCCTCTCCTACGAGCAGTACTTC. This codes for CASSQGSVGLLSYEQYF.

Only a few counts were recorded for this clonotype. This sequence joins TRBV5-1 and TRBJ2-4; D perhaps matches TRBD2 (5 bases). The end of the DNA is better explained by TRBJ2-7, so the J call may be wrong. This CDR3 contains 15 residues. Germline V CDR1 and CDR2: SGHRS, YFSETQ. CDR3 coding DNA: TGCGCCAGCATTCGAGGAGGCTCCATGGGGTACGAGCAGTACTTC. Translating it yields CASIRGGSMGYEQYF.

The chain employs TRBV12-3 or TRBV12-4 and TRBJ1-5, with D maybe TRBD1 (5 bases). This CDR3 has 15 residues. Trimming shortened V by 7 bases and J by 2 bases, and 15 bases separated the two germline ends. CDR3 amino acids: CASTDNDRGNQPQHF. In DNA, the CDR3 is TGTGCCAGCACCGATAACGACAGAGGCAATCAGCCCCAGCATTTT.

This clonotype has just one count. The rearrangement links TRBV20-1 to TRBJ2-3; D remains unclear. V lost 6 bases and J 3 bases, leaving 16 bases between the germline ends. The CDR3 contains 14 residues. Germline CDR1 and CDR2: DFQATT and SNEGSKA (reference sequence). The CDR3 spells CSASRPLGTDTQYF. The DNA of the CDR3 is TGCAGTGCCAGTCGGCCGCTGGGAACAGATACGCAGTATTTT.

This chain uses TRBV6-1 with TRBJ1-2, with TRBD1 identical over 7 bases. With 4 bases clipped from V and 7 bases from J, the junction kept 15 bases outside the gene matches. The CDR3 is made up of 16 amino acids. Germline CDR1 and CDR2: MNHNS and SASEGT. Here the CDR3 DNA reads TGTGCCAGCAGTGGTGGAGGGGGCCTGGTTTTAGGTGGCTACACCTTC. It specifies CASSGGGGLVLGGYTF.

The chain combines TRBV7-2 with TRBJ2-5; the D is unclear. The V gene lost 5 bases and the J gene lost 7 bases, with 17 bases spanning the gap. Germline CDR1 reads SGHTA; CDR2 reads FQGNSA. This CDR3 is 14 amino acids long. CDR3 loop: CASSRPHDPGTQYF. The CDR3 region has the DNA TGTGCCAGCAGCCGCCCCCATGACCCGGGGACCCAGTACTTC.

The genes are TRBV21-1 and TRBJ2-2; TRBD2, the table's D call, lacks a check against the DNA. TRBV21-1 is recorded as a pseudogene. The CDR3 runs to 18 residues. CDR3 sequence reads: CASAPSGGAGLPTGELFF. The DNA for the CDR3 is TGTGCCAGCGCCCCTAGCGGGGGGGCGGGATTGCCAACCGGGGAGCTGTTTTTT.

V gene TRBV20-1 combines with J gene TRBJ2-4, with a possible D match to TRBD1 (5 bases). The J call may be wrong; the DNA end is better matched by TRBJ2-7. This CDR3 region has 13 residues. CDR1 is DFQATT and CDR2 is SNEGSKA in the germline V gene (reference sequence). This CDR3 reads CSANPRQNYEQYF. The CDR3 DNA reads as TGCAGTGCTAACCCCCGACAGAATTACGAGCAGTACTTC.

The chain has TRBV6-6 and TRBJ2-7, with D possibly being TRBD1 (6 bases). V dropped 3 bases and J dropped 0 bases, with 12 bases sitting between them. The V gene's germline CDR1 is MNHNY and CDR2 SVGAGI (reference sequence). There are 15 residues in the CDR3. The CDR3 DNA reads TGTGCCAGCAGTTATAGTGGGACACCCTCCTACGAGCAGTACTTC. Encoded protein: CASSYSGTPSYEQYF.

The chain is built from TRBV12-3 or TRBV12-4 and TRBJ2-1; TRBD2 agrees at 8 bases. V lost 5 bases to trimming and J lost 8 bases; unmatched junction nucleotides: 8. This CDR3 has 14 residues. CDR3 protein: CASSLGTRLHEQFF. In DNA, the CDR3 is TGTGCCAGCAGTCTCGGGACTAGGCTCCATGAGCAGTTCTTC.

This sequence joins TRBV7-2 and TRBJ2-3, with a possible D match to TRBD2 (6 bases). The CDR3 contains 16 residues. Trimming removed 3 bases at V and 1 base at J, with 14 bases between. In germline, CDR1 is SGHTA, CDR2 FQGNSA. The CDR3 loop reads CASSFQGSGRTDTQYF. In DNA form, the CDR3 reads TGTGCCAGCAGCTTCCAGGGTAGCGGACGCACAGATACGCAGTATTTT. The entire variable domain, with the rest obtained from reference TRBV7-2 and TRBJ2-3, is as follows: GAGVSQSPSNKVTEKGKDVELRCDPISGHTALYWYRQSLGQGLEFLIYFQGNSAPDKSGLPSDRFSAERTGGSVSTLTIQRTQQEDSAVYLCASSFQGSGRTDTQYFGPGTRLTVL.

The rearrangement uses TRBV7-8 and TRBJ2-5; 7 bases align to TRBD2. The junction had 13 bases not matched to a gene; V was cut back by 1 base and J by 5 bases. The CDR3 spans 17 residues. The germline CDR1 and CDR2 sequences are SGHVS and FQNEAQ. CDR3 in DNA: TGTGCCAGCAGCTTAGATCAACGGGGGGACTCTAGGGAGACCCAGTACTTC. Encoded protein: CASSLDQRGDSRETQYF.

The V call is TRBV11-2, the J call TRBJ2-1; 13 nucleotides match TRBD2. Trimming removed 1 base from V and 4 bases from J; junction bases left unmatched: 4. Germline V CDR1 and CDR2: SGHAT, FQNNGV. CDR3 size: 17 residues. The CDR3: CASSLAGLAGLYNEQFF. In DNA form, the CDR3 reads TGTGCCAGCAGCTTAGCGGGACTAGCGGGGTTATACAATGAGCAGTTCTTC.

The V and J genes are TRBV4-2 and TRBJ2-5; D uncertain. V was cut by 1 base and J by 6 bases, with 6 bases left in between. From germline, CDR1 is LGHNA and CDR2 YNFKEQ. CDR3 length: 12 residues. The CDR3 reads CASSQGSKTQYF. In DNA, the CDR3 is TGTGCCAGCAGCCAAGGGTCAAAGACCCAGTACTTC.

J is TRBJ2-5 and V is TRBV7-2, with D uncertain. CDR1 and CDR2 (germline): SGHTA, FQGNSA. The CDR3 has 12 amino acids. Trimming removed 1 base from V and 7 bases from J, with 7 bases in between. In DNA, the CDR3 is TGTGCCAGCAGCTTAGAATTTGGGACCCAGTACTTC. Translating gives CASSLEFGTQYF.

With respect to this clonotype: A much larger clone lies a single base off, so this may be a read error. The CDR3 region has the DNA TGTGCCGGCAGCTTGACATCCGGGGAGCTGTTTTTT. This sequence encodes CAGSLTSGELFF. V usage is TRBV5-6 and J usage is TRBJ2-2; D remains ambiguous. Per the germline V gene, CDR1 is SGHDT and CDR2 is YYEEEE. The CDR3 sequence is 12 residues long.

This clonotype has a handful of counts. The chain has TRBV7-2 and TRBJ2-5; 8 nucleotides line up with TRBD1. The V gene end was trimmed by 3 bases and the J gene end by 7 bases; junction bases not matched to a gene: 7. CDR3 length: 14 residues. CDR1 is SGHTA and CDR2 is FQGNSA in the germline V gene. The CDR3 DNA is TGTGCCAGCAGCTTTACGACAGGGGCTGGGACCCAGTACTTC. Its translation is CASSFTTGAGTQYF. Supplemented by reference TRBV7-2 and TRBJ2-5, the full variable domain reads GAGVSQSPSNKVTEKGKDVELRCDPISGHTALYWYRQSLGQGLEFLIYFQGNSAPDKSGLPSDRFSAERTGGSVSTLTIQRTQQEDSAVYLCASSFTTGAGTQYFGPGTRLLVL.

This clonotype showed up just once. The V call is TRBV7-8, the J call TRBJ2-6; D gene ambiguous. V was trimmed by 5 bases and J by 9 bases, leaving 14 bases between them. The germline V gene encodes CDR1 SGHVS and CDR2 FQNEAQ. The CDR3 is 14 residues long. DNA of the CDR3: TGTGCCAGCAGCCTCTGGCAGAACCGCAACGTCCTGACTTTC. It translates to CASSLWQNRNVLTF.

This clonotype came up a few times. The chain joins TRBV20-1 to TRBJ2-5; 8 bases line up with TRBD2. V lost 3 bases, J lost 5 bases, and 2 bases stayed unmatched. The CDR3 totals 12 residues. Germline assignment: CDR1 DFQATT and CDR2 SNEGSKA (reference sequence). The CDR3 loop reads CSASGGAETQYF. The CDR3 nucleotides are TGCAGTGCTAGCGGGGGGGCGGAGACCCAGTACTTC.

J is TRBJ2-5 and V is TRBV2, with 13 nucleotides matching TRBD2. The CDR3 runs 17 residues. Losses at the gene ends were 8 bases for V and 1 base for J; bases not matched to a gene: 10. Germline CDR1 SNHLY, CDR2 FYNNEI. CDR3 in DNA: TGTGCCAGCTCCTCGCCCCGGACTAGCGGGGGCCAAGAGACCCAGTACTTC. It is translated as CASSSPRTSGGQETQYF.

This chain joins TRBV6-6 and TRBJ2-3; D gene ambiguous. The CDR3 has 14 amino acids. Deletions cut 5 bases from V and 4 bases from J, with 13 bases between. Looked up from germline, CDR1 is MNHNY and CDR2 is SVGAGI (reference sequence). The DNA for the CDR3 is TGTGCCAGCAGTGACCGCCGACTCCCAGATACGCAGTATTTT. Protein product: CASSDRRLPDTQYF.

This clonotype turned up a few times. The genes are TRBV28 and TRBJ2-4; TRBD1 is a possible D gene (6 bases). Trimming took 8 bases from V and 2 from J, leaving 10 bases between them. Germline lookup yields CDR1 MDHEN and CDR2 SYDVKM. The CDR3 length is 13 residues. For the CDR3, the DNA is TGTGCCAGCGCACAGGGACCCAAAAACATTCAGTACTTC. This codes for CASAQGPKNIQYF. The whole variable domain, filled in from reference TRBV28 and TRBJ2-4, reads DVKVTQSSRYLVKRTGEKVFLECVQDMDHENMFWYRQDPGLGLRLIYFSYDVKMKEKGDIPEGYSVSREKKERFSLILESASTNQTSMYLCASAQGPKNIQYFGAGTRLSVL.

The gene calls are TRBV10-1 and TRBJ2-2; D not certain. The V and J ends lost 6 bases and 4 bases respectively, with 6 bases between them. Germline V lookup: CDR1 WNHNN, CDR2 SYGVQD (reference sequence). This CDR3 comprises 12 residues. As DNA, the CDR3 is TGCGCCAGCAGCGAGAGCACCGGGGAGCTGTTTTTT. It encodes CASSESTGELFF.

This clonotype occurred a few times. This chain connects TRBV29-1 to TRBJ1-2, with 8 bases lining up with TRBD1. CDR1 and CDR2 (germline): SQVTM, ANQGSEA. This CDR3 is 13 amino acids long. V lost 4 bases to trimming and J lost 5 bases; unmatched junction nucleotides: 6. CDR3 nucleotide sequence: TGCAGCGTTGCTGACAGGGGCGGATATGGCTACACCTTC. This sequence encodes CSVADRGGYGYTF.

This chain links TRBV7-8 with TRBJ2-5; TRBD2 matches 8 bases. J lost 2 bases, V lost 4 bases, and 15 bases had no gene match. CDR3 length equals 18 residues. Per the germline V gene, CDR1 is SGHVS and CDR2 is FQNEAQ. The CDR3 protein is CASSSPTGAGGPQETQYF. In DNA, the CDR3 is TGTGCCAGCAGCTCACCTACTGGTGCGGGGGGACCTCAAGAGACCCAGTACTTC.

The gene calls are TRBV24-1 and TRBJ1-5, with D tentatively TRBD1 (6 bases). This CDR3 has 12 residues. Trimming pared 7 bases from V and 7 bases from J, leaving 10 bases between. Germline CDR1 is KGHDR and CDR2 is SFDVKD. The CDR3 region has the DNA TGTGCCACCAGCGAGGGGGACCAGCCCCAGCATTTT. Translation: CATSEGDQPQHF.